This T cell receptor beta chain stems from a study of technical replicates of blood from a handful of donors. Profiled with immunoSEQ multiplex PCR; TCRdb holds only in-frame clones, not every one. The sample records around 76,000 clones, just over 90% being singletons. V was pared by 4 bases and J by 8 bases, with 9 bases of the junction left unmatched. The CDR3 spans 15 residues. Germline V gives CDR1 SGHRS, CDR2 YFSETQ. The chain is built from TRBV5-1 and TRBJ2-3, with TRBD1 matching 11 bases. Sequenced: T cells isolated from PBMCs. This sequence originates from a human donor in good health. This CDR3 reads CASSGGQGAQGTQYF. The CDR3 DNA reads TGCGCCAGCAGCGGAGGACAGGGGGCGCAGGGTACGCAGTATTTT.